These 21 T cell receptor beta chains were sequenced from one sample in a study of Graves' ophthalmopathy and Graves' hyperthyroidism (dated by TCRdb to the late 2010s). The instrument was an Illumina HiSeq 2000. For repertoire sequencing, the TCR beta CDR3 regions were amplified from RNA transcripts. The first round was an RT-PCR using HTBI primers with the Qiagen OneStep RT-PCR kit, and this first round was followed by a second-round multiplex PCR, then size selection and purification. Using fastp at Q25 and MiXCR, TCRdb reprocessed the public reads and kept productive beta chains. Entries are consolidated by CDR3 protein sequence, retaining the most common genes and DNA. Recorded for this sample are 680,000 or so distinct CDR3 sequences; approximately 21% of them occurred a single time. Of the sample, more than 5.5% falls within the top ten clones. The sample consisted of peripheral blood. Every receptor here comes from a woman younger than 35 with stable Graves' hyperthyroidism. Some clones in this sample may be carry-over from other donors' samples. Donor details come from another sample of the same person, matched by shared clones.

A word on this clonotype: One base away lies a much larger clone, so this may be a sequencing read error. The V gene is TRBV12-3 or TRBV12-4, the J gene TRBJ2-7, with no clear D. V lost 6 bases and J lost 2, with 14 bases in between. The CDR3 covers 14 residues. The CDR3 sequence: CASSSLDRAYEQYF. The CDR3 nucleotides are TGTGCCAGCAGCAGCCTTGACCGGGCCTACGAGCAGTACTTC.

The table lists this clonotype with a few counts. CDR3 coding DNA: TGTGCCAGCAGTTTCACCAGGGAGAGCGGCTACACCTTC. It codes for CASSFTRESGYTF. The chain employs TRBV12-3 or TRBV12-4 and TRBJ1-2, with a weak D call TRBD1 (5 bases). Trimming took off 3 bases at V and 8 bases at J, with 13 bases between the two ends. CDR3 length equals 13 residues.

The V gene is TRBV6-1, the J gene TRBJ1-2; the D gene is possibly TRBD1 (5 bases). V lost 5 bases and J 4 bases, leaving 14 bases between the germline ends. The CDR3 is made up of 14 amino acids. Germline V gene data show CDR1 as MNHNS and CDR2 as SASEGT. CDR3 amino acids: CASSRGHLSYGYTF. The CDR3 DNA reads TGTGCCAGCAGTCGAGGACACCTGAGCTATGGCTACACCTTC.

The V call is TRBV27, the J call TRBJ2-7, with TRBD1 matching 8 bases. Losses at the gene ends were 5 bases for V and 5 bases for J; bases not matched to a gene: 8. Germline V gene sequence: CDR1 MNHEY, CDR2 SMNVEV (reference sequence). The CDR3 contains 14 residues. CDR3 sequence reads: CASSLIDRGHEQYF. In DNA, the CDR3 is TGTGCCAGCAGTCTCATCGACAGGGGCCACGAGCAGTACTTC.

This clonotype appeared many times. The V call is TRBV7-8, the J call TRBJ1-2; a possible D gene is TRBD1 (5 bases). Trimming removed 3 bases at V and 2 bases at J, with 10 bases between. The CDR3 runs to 14 residues. In germline, CDR1 is SGHVS, CDR2 FQNEAQ. The CDR3 is CASSFNGGNYGYTF. In DNA, the CDR3 is TGTGCCAGCAGCTTTAATGGGGGAAACTATGGCTACACCTTC.

This clonotype was recorded at least ten times. The chain couples TRBV9 to TRBJ1-1; perhaps TRBD1 as D (5 bases). V was pared by 1 base and J by 5 bases, with 18 bases between. The CDR3 totals 16 residues. Germline V CDR1 and CDR2: SGDLS, YYNGEE. The CDR3 sequence: CASSVNRPTQLTEAFF. CDR3 nucleotide sequence: TGTGCCAGCAGCGTAAACAGGCCCACCCAACTGACTGAAGCTTTCTTT.

This clonotype has a count of ten or more. The CDR3 is CASSESFRKTSGAEFEQYF. The CDR3 DNA reads TGCGCCAGCAGTGAGTCGTTTAGGAAAACTAGCGGGGCCGAATTCGAGCAGTACTTC. V usage is TRBV10-2 and J usage is TRBJ2-7; 10 bases line up with TRBD2. Per the germline V gene, CDR1 is WSHSY and CDR2 is SAAADI. V dropped 0 bases and J dropped 6; count of bases not matched to a gene: 17. The CDR3 runs to 19 residues.

The sample holds many counts of this clonotype. The genes are TRBV15 and TRBJ2-7; possibly TRBD1 or TRBD2 for D (5 bases each). Germline CDR1 and CDR2: LNHNV and YYDKDF (reference sequence). The V gene lost 0 bases and the J gene lost 6 bases, with 15 bases spanning the gap. This CDR3 contains 15 residues. In DNA form, the CDR3 reads TGTGCCACCAGCAGAGATCAAAGCAGAGGGGTCGAGCAGTACTTC. Its translation: CATSRDQSRGVEQYF.

The sample holds one count of this clonotype. This may come from a read error, since a much larger clone is one base off. The chain carries TRBV24-1 and TRBJ1-1, with a possible D match to TRBD1 (5 bases). The CDR3 runs 13 residues. Trimming took off 12 bases at V and 4 bases at J, with 17 bases between the two ends. The germline gives CDR1 KGHDR, CDR2 SFDVKD. The CDR3 DNA is TGTGCCGCCACCCGGGGCGGTGGCACTGAAGCTTTCTTT. This encodes CAATRGGGTEAFF.

This clonotype was detected only a few times. The chain has TRBV29-1 and TRBJ2-4; D might be TRBD1 or TRBD2, each matching 5 bases. Germline V gene data show CDR1 as SQVTM and CDR2 as ANQGSEA. The ends were cut back, 6 bases at V and 0 bases at J, with 12 bases in the middle. The CDR3 is 14 residues long. The CDR3: CSVRGRVAKNIQYF. The DNA for the CDR3 is TGCAGCGTCCGGGGCCGAGTAGCCAAAAACATTCAGTACTTC.

The chain combines TRBV12-3 or TRBV12-4 with TRBJ2-5, with D perhaps matching TRBD1 (6 bases). The V end lost 5 bases, the J end lost 2 bases, and 12 bases lay between the germline ends. This CDR3 is built from 14 residues. For the CDR3, the DNA is TGTGCCAGCAGTCAGACAGGAATTCAAGAGACCCAGTACTTC. It translates to CASSQTGIQETQYF.

This clonotype was counted a few times. V is TRBV6-1 and J is TRBJ1-1; a weak D match, TRBD1 (5 bases). With 4 bases removed from V and 5 bases from J, the gap between germline ends came to 14 bases. The CDR3 spans 14 residues. Germline V gene data show CDR1 as MNHNS and CDR2 as SASEGT. CDR3 in DNA: TGTGCCAGCAGTGGACAGTCCCGGAGGACTGAAGCTTTCTTT. It yields the protein CASSGQSRRTEAFF.

This clonotype was counted many times. The chain couples TRBV28 to TRBJ1-5; D possibly corresponds to TRBD1 (6 bases). Germline V CDR1 and CDR2: MDHEN, SYDVKM. V was cut by 5 bases and J by 0 bases, with 20 bases left in between. The CDR3 contains 18 residues. CDR3 region: CASSPARGREYSNQPQHF. CDR3 nucleotide sequence: TGTGCCAGCAGTCCGGCCCGGGGGCGGGAATATAGCAATCAGCCCCAGCATTTT.

This clonotype appeared many times. V usage is TRBV14 and J usage is TRBJ2-5; no reliable D call. The ends were cut back, 2 bases at V and 5 bases at J, with 6 bases in the middle. Germline CDR1 is SGHDN and CDR2 is FVKESK. The CDR3 extends over 12 amino acids. The CDR3 coding sequence is TGTGCCAGCAGCCAATATGGGGAGACCCAGTACTTC. Amino acids: CASSQYGETQYF.

This clonotype was observed at least ten times. The rearrangement links TRBV6-1 to TRBJ1-6, with D hard to call. CDR3 size: 13 residues. CDR1 MNHNS and CDR2 SASEGT come from the germline V gene. Trimming left V 7 bases short and J 5 bases short, with 9 bases between. The CDR3 bases are TGTGCCAGCAAAGAACAGAATAATTCACCCCTCCACTTT. Protein: CASKEQNNSPLHF.

V and J are TRBV9 and TRBJ1-3, with D unresolved. Per germline, CDR1 SGDLS and CDR2 YYNGEE. CDR3 size: 15 residues. V was cut by 0 bases and J by 4 bases, with 11 bases left in between. CDR3 in amino acids: CASSVEGRKGNTIYF. In DNA, the CDR3 is TGTGCCAGCAGCGTAGAAGGCCGGAAGGGAAACACCATATATTTT. The full variable domain, its missing parts supplied by reference TRBV9 and TRBJ1-3, is DSGVTQTPKHLITATGQRVTLRCSPRSGDLSVYWYQQSLDQGLQFLIQYYNGEERAKGNILERFSAQQFPDLHSELNLSSLELGDSALYFCASSVEGRKGNTIYFGEGSWLTVV.

This clonotype was counted at least ten times. The chain uses TRBV6-2 or TRBV6-3 and TRBJ1-5, with D unresolved. This CDR3 comprises 12 residues. V dropped 0 bases and J dropped 6 bases, with 3 bases sitting between them. Looked up from germline, CDR1 is MNHEY and CDR2 is SVGEGT. In DNA, the CDR3 is TGTGCCAGCAGTTACTCGGGTCAGCCCCAGCATTTT. It codes for CASSYSGQPQHF.

This chain connects TRBV7-3 to TRBJ2-7; a weak D match, TRBD2 (6 bases). The CDR3 extends over 16 amino acids. CDR1 is SGHTA, CDR2 FQGTGA, per germline. The ends were cut back, 6 bases at V and 7 bases at J, with 25 bases in the middle. The CDR3 region is CASSPTVGSGPSEQYF. The CDR3 nucleotides are TGTGCCAGCAGTCCCACGGTGGGTAGCGGCCCTTCAGAGCAGTACTTC.

This sequence joins TRBV6-1 and TRBJ1-1; 11 nucleotides line up with TRBD1. This CDR3 has 13 residues. V gave up 7 bases and J gave up 8 bases; unmatched junction bases: 6. The germline V gene has CDR1 MNHNS and CDR2 SASEGT. The CDR3 sequence: CASIGQGAQEAFF. The CDR3 region has the DNA TGTGCCAGCATTGGACAGGGGGCTCAAGAAGCTTTCTTT.

By share, this clonotype ranks as medium-sized. The chain is built from TRBV28 and TRBJ2-5; D is unclear. The CDR3 runs 11 residues. Germline V CDR1 and CDR2: MDHEN, SYDVKM. V shed 6 bases and J shed 2 bases, with 4 bases lying between them. The CDR3 here is CASSLQETQYF. CDR3 nucleotide sequence: TGTGCCAGCAGCTTACAAGAGACCCAGTACTTC.

This chain joins TRBV12-3 or TRBV12-4 and TRBJ2-7; TRBD2 aligns across 12 bases. Trimming removed 6 bases from V and 7 bases from J; junction bases left unmatched: 13. The CDR3 is 16 residues long. CDR3 region: CASSARPTSGRREQYF. The CDR3 nucleotides are TGTGCCAGCAGCGCTCGCCCGACTAGCGGGAGAAGGGAGCAGTACTTC.